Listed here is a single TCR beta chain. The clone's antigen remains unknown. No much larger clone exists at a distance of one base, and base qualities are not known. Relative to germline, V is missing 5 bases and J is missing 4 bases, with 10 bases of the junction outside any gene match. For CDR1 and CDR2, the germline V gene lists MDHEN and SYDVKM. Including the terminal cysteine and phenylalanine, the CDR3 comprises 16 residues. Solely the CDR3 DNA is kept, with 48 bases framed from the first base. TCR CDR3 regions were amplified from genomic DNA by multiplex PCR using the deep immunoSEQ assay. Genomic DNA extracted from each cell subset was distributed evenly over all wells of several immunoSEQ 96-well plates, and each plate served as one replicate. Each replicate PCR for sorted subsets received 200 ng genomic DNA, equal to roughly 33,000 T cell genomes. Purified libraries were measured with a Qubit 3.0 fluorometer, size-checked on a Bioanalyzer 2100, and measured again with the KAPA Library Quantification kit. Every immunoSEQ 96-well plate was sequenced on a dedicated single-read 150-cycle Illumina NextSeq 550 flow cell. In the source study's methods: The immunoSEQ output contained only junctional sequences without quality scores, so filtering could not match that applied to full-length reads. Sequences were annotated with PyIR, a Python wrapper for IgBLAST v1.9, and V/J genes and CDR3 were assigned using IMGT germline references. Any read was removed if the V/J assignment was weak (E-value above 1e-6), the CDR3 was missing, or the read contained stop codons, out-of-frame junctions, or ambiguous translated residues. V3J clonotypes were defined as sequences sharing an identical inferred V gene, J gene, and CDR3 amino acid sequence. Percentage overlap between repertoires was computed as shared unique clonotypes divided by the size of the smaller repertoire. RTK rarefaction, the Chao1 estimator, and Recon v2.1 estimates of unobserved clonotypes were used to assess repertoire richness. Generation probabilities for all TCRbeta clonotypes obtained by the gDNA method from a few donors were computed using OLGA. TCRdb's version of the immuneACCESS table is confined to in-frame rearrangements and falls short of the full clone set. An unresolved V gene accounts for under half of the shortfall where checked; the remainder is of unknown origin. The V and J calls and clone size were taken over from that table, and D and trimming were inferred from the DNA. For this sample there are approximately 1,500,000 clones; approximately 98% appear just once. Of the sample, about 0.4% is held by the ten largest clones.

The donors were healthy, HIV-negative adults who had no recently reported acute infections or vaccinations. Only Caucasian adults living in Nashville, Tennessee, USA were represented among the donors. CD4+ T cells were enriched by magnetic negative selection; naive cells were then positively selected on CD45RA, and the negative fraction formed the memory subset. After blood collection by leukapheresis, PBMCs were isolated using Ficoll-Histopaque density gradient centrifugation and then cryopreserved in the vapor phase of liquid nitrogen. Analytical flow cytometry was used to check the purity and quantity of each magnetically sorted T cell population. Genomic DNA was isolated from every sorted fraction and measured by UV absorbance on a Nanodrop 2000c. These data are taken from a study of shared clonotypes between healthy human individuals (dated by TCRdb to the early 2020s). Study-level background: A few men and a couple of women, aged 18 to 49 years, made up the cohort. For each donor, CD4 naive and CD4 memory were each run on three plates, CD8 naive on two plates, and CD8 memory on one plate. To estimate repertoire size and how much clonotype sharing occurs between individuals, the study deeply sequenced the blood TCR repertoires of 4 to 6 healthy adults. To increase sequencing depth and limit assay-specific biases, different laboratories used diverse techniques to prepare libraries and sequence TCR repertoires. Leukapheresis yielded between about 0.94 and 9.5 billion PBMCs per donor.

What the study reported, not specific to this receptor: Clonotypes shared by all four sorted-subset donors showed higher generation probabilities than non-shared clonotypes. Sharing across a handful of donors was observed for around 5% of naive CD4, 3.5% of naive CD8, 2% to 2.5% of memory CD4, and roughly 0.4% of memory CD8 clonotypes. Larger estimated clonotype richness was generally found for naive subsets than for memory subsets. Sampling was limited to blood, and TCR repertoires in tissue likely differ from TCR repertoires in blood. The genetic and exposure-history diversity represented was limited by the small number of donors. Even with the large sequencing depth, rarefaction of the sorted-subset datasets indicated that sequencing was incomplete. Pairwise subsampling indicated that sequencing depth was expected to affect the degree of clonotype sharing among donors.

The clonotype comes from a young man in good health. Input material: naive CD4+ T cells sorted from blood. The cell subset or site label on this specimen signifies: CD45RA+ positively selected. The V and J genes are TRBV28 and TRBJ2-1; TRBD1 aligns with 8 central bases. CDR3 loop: CASSLRQGRRYNEQFF. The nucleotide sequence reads TGTGCCAGCAGTCTTCGACAGGGGCGAAGGTACAATGAGCAGTTCTTC. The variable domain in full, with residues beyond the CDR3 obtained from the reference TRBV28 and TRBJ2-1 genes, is DVKVTQSSRYLVKRTGEKVFLECVQDMDHENMFWYRQDPGLGLRLIYFSYDVKMKEKGDIPEGYSVSREKKERFSLILESASTNQTSMYLCASSLRQGRRYNEQFFGPGTRLTVL.